This T cell receptor beta chain derives from a study of cytomegalovirus exposure and HLA in healthy donors. PCR employed 60 Vbeta and 13 Jbeta primers. Only in-frame clones appear in the TCRdb table, and some are missing; sequencing was by immunoSEQ multiplex PCR. The table has about 86,000 clones, about 75% seen once. The clonotype was recovered from a female donor in good health and CMV-seronegative. Sequencing was carried out using PBMCs.

The CDR3 sequence is CASSESQGNHEQYF. As DNA, the CDR3 is TGCGCCAGCAGTGAGTCCCAGGGCAACCACGAGCAGTACTTC. The V call is TRBV10-1, the J call TRBJ2-7; D perhaps matches TRBD1 (5 bases). CDR3 length equals 14 residues. V shed 0 bases and J shed 5 bases, with 11 bases lying between them. Germline V CDR1 and CDR2: WNHNN, SYGVQD (reference sequence).